This T cell receptor beta chain was sequenced for a study of blood T cell repertoires in COVID-19. Across the whole study: From T cells, B-cell-depleted T cells, or PBMCs came the material, which was cDNA or gDNA.

Here immunoSEQ multiplex PCR was the method, and the copy in TCRdb shows in-frame clones only, minus some. This sample carries roughly 500,000 clones, 85% to 90% of them seen once, and the ten largest clones take 0.9%. V lost 5 bases and J lost 5; bases outside the gene matches: 8. Germline values: CDR1 LNHDA, CDR2 SQIVND (reference sequence). CDR3 length: 15 amino acids. Sequences were obtained from peripheral blood. The rearrangement links TRBV19 to TRBJ1-2; 10 nucleotides line up with TRBD1. The source of this sequence is a man aged 18 to 30 with COVID-19, enrolled during active disease. This CDR3 reads CASSLTGTGEYGYTF. The CDR3 DNA sequence: TGTGCCAGTAGTCTCACCGGGACAGGGGAATATGGCTACACCTTC.